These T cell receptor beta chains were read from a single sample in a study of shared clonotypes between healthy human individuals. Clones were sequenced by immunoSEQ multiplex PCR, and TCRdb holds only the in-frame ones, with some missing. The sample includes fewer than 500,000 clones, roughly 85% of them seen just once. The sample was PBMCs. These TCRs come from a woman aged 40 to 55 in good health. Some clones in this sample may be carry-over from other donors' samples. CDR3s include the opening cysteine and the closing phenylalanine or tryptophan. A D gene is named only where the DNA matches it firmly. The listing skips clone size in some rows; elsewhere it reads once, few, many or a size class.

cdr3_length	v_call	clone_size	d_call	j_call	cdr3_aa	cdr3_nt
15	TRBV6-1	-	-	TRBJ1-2	CASSEALRQNYGYTF	TGTGCCAGCAGTGAAGCGCTTCGGCAGAACTATGGCTACACCTTC
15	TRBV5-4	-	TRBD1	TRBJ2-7	CASSLGGQGAYEQYF	TGTGCCAGCAGCTTGGGGGGACAGGGGGCCTACGAGCAGTACTTC
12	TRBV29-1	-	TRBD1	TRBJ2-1	CSVGGQGNEQFF	TGCAGCGTTGGGGGACAGGGCAATGAGCAGTTCTTC
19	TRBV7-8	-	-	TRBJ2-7	CASSLATSMGVGGDYEQYF	TGTGCCAGCAGCTTAGCTACCAGCATGGGGGTGGGCGGCGACTACGAGCAGTACTTC
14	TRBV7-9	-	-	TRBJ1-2	CASSQPARLYGYTF	TGTGCCAGCAGCCAGCCGGCCAGATTATATGGCTACACCTTC
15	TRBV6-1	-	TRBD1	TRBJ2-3	CASSAGTGGADTQYF	TGTGCCAGCAGTGCTGGGACAGGGGGCGCGGATACGCAGTATTTT
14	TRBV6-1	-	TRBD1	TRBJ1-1	CASIYRGGNTEAFF	TGTGCCAGCATCTACAGGGGTGGGAACACTGAAGCTTTCTTT
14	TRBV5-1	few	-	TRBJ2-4	CASSVQGGRNIQYF	TGCGCCAGCAGCGTGCAAGGGGGACGGAACATTCAGTACTTC
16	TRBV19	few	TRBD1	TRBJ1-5	CASSTRKTGEGQPQHF	TGTGCCAGTAGTACCCGCAAAACAGGGGAAGGACAGCCCCAGCATTTT
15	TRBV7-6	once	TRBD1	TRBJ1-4	CASSQRTGLNEKLFF	TGTGCCAGCAGCCAAAGGACAGGCCTAAATGAAAAACTGTTTTTT
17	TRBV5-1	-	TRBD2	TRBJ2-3	CASSSTLGLSGGDTQYF	TGCGCCAGCAGCTCCACCCTGGGACTAAGCGGGGGGGATACGCAGTATTTT
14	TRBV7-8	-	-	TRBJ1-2	CASSPFGGIYGYTF	TGTGCTAGCAGTCCCTTCGGGGGCATTTATGGCTACACCTTC
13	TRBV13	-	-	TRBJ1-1	CASSWEQGSRAFF	TGTGCCAGCAGCTGGGAACAGGGTTCGCGGGCTTTCTTT
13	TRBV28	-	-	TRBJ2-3	CASSLESTDTQYF	TGTGCCAGCAGTTTAGAGAGCACAGATACGCAGTATTTT
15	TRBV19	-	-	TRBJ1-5	CASSSSGPSNQPQHF	TGTGCCAGTAGTAGTTCCGGGCCGAGCAATCAGCCCCAGCATTTT
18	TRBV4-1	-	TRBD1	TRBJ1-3	CASSHPSGTGDSGNTIYF	TGCGCCAGCAGCCACCCTTCCGGGACAGGGGACTCTGGAAACACCATATATTTT
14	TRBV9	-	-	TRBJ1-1	CASSVTGRGTEAFF	TGTGCCAGCAGCGTAACAGGGCGTGGGACTGAAGCTTTCTTT
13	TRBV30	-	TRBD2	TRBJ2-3	CAWSRAGMDTQYF	TGTGCCTGGAGTAGAGCGGGAATGGATACGCAGTATTTT
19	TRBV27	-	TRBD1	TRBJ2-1	CASSFSRTGHSSSYNEQFF	TGTGCCAGCAGTTTTTCCCGGACAGGTCATTCGAGCTCCTACAATGAGCAGTTCTTC
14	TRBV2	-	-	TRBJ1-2	CASSKQPGPYGYTF	TGTGCCAGCAGTAAACAACCGGGGCCATATGGCTACACCTTC
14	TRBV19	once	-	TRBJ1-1	CASQLDRLNTEAFF	TGTGCCAGTCAACTAGACAGGCTGAACACTGAAGCTTTCTTT
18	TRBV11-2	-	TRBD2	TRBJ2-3	CASSSLRLAGGSTDTQYF	TGTGCCAGCAGCTCCCTTCGACTAGCGGGAGGGAGCACAGATACGCAGTATTTT
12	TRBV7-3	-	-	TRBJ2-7	CASSLPGSEQYF	TGTGCCAGCAGCTTACCCGGCTCGGAGCAGTACTTC
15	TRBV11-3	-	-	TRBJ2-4	CASSLEGGAGNIQYF	TGTGCCAGCAGCTTAGAAGGGGGCGCGGGGAACATTCAGTACTTC
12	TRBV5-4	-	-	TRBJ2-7	CASSLVASEQYF	TGTGCCAGCAGCTTGGTAGCGAGTGAGCAGTACTTC
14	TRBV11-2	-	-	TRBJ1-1	CASRARQGGTEAFF	TGTGCCAGCAGGGCCCGTCAGGGAGGGACTGAAGCTTTCTTT
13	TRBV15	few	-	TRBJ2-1	CASARGGYNEQFF	TGTGCCAGCGCCAGGGGAGGCTACAATGAGCAGTTCTTC
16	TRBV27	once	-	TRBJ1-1	CASSLGPDTRNTEAFF	TGTGCCAGCAGTTTAGGTCCGGACACCCGGAACACTGAAGCTTTCTTT
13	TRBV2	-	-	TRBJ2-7	CASSWEGVYEQYF	TGTGCCAGCAGCTGGGAGGGGGTATACGAGCAGTACTTC